Below are 18 T cell receptor beta chains sequenced from a single sample in a study of blood T cell repertoires in COVID-19. The table came from immunoSEQ multiplex PCR; TCRdb's copy has only in-frame clones and leaves some out. The repertoire holds about 300,000 clones, with about nine tenths as singletons. The sample consisted of PBMCs or T cells enriched from blood (not recorded which). The source of these receptors is a woman aged 40 to 50 who had recovered from COVID-19.

J is TRBJ1-1 and V is TRBV6-6; 7 positions match TRBD1. Germline V lookup: CDR1 MNHNY, CDR2 SVGAGI (reference sequence). The junction had 6 bases not matched to a gene; V was cut back by 8 bases and J by 0 bases. The CDR3 covers 14 residues. The CDR3 sequence is CASRDRQLNTEAFF. Here the CDR3 DNA reads TGTGCCAGCCGGGACAGACAGCTGAACACTGAAGCTTTCTTT.

This chain connects TRBV7-9 to TRBJ1-1; D unclear. The V gene lost 1 base and the J gene lost 0 bases, with 6 bases spanning the gap. CDR1 is SEHNR and CDR2 is FQNEAQ in the germline V gene (reference sequence). This CDR3 is built from 14 residues. The CDR3, as DNA: TGTGCCAGCAGCTTAGGGCAGATGAACACTGAAGCTTTCTTT. Its translation is CASSLGQMNTEAFF.

The CDR3: CSVEGGLYGYTF. The CDR3 bases are TGCAGCGTTGAAGGGGGGCTATATGGCTACACCTTC. The chain links TRBV29-1 to TRBJ1-2; D is perhaps TRBD1 (6 bases). CDR3 size: 12 residues. V lost 1 base, J lost 5 bases, and 8 bases lay in between. Per the germline V gene, CDR1 is SQVTM and CDR2 is ANQGSEA. The full variable domain, in which reference TRBV29-1 and TRBJ1-2 provide the parts outside the CDR3, is SAVISQKPSRDICQRGTSLTIQCQVDSQVTMMFWYRQQPGQSLTLIATANQGSEATYESGFVIDKFPISRPNLTFSTLTVSNMSPEDSSIYLCSVEGGLYGYTFGSGTRLTVV.

This clone was counted a few times. The rearrangement joins TRBV28 to TRBJ2-7, with TRBD2 matching over 8 bases. This CDR3 has 16 residues. Germline CDR1 and CDR2: MDHEN and SYDVKM. V lost 0 bases to trimming and J lost 5 bases; unmatched junction nucleotides: 9. The CDR3: CASSLWVAGGPDEQYF. The CDR3 bases are TGTGCCAGCAGTTTATGGGTGGCGGGAGGCCCGGACGAGCAGTACTTC.

The genes are TRBV7-9 and TRBJ1-4; D is unresolved. The length of the CDR3 is 12 residues. CDR1 and CDR2 from the germline V gene are SEHNR and FQNEAQ (reference sequence). The V and J ends lost 1 base and 7 bases respectively, with 4 bases between them. Here the CDR3 reads CASSLVREKLFF. Here the CDR3 DNA reads TGTGCCAGCAGCTTAGTGCGTGAAAAACTGTTTTTT.

V usage is TRBV5-6 and J usage is TRBJ1-3, with D possibly TRBD1 on 5 matching bases. The V gene lost 0 bases and the J gene lost 8 bases, with 15 bases spanning the gap. The CDR3 totals 15 residues. In germline, CDR1 is SGHDT, CDR2 YYEEEE. The CDR3 loop reads CASSLATRVLDTIYF. The CDR3 DNA reads TGTGCCAGCAGCTTGGCAACCAGGGTTTTGGACACCATATATTTT.

This clone was found a few times. The J gene is TRBJ2-5, the V gene TRBV7-6, with TRBD1 matching 8 bases. J gave up 5 bases and V 8 bases, and 16 bases lay outside the gene matches. Germline loops: CDR1 SGHVS, CDR2 FNYEAQ. This CDR3 is 16 amino acids long. In DNA form, the CDR3 reads TGTGCCAGCTTCCGGGACAGGACCCCGGTCGGGGAGACCCAGTACTTC. It encodes CASFRDRTPVGETQYF.

The V call is TRBV6-4, the J call TRBJ2-1, with 7 bases identical to TRBD1. The CDR3 is 15 amino acids. Germline assignment: CDR1 MRHNA and CDR2 SNTAGT. V was clipped by 4 bases and J by 7 bases; unmatched bases: 10. For the CDR3, the DNA is TGTGCCAGCAGTGCGGAGACAGGGATTGGGAATGAGCAGTTCTTC. Amino acid sequence: CASSAETGIGNEQFF.

The V call is TRBV3-1 (or the pseudogene TRBV3-2), the J call TRBJ2-7; weak D call: TRBD1 (6 bases). The CDR3 covers 13 residues. V was shortened by 7 bases and J by 3 bases, with 13 bases between the two germline ends. Germline CDR1 LGHDT, CDR2 YNNKEL (reference sequence). CDR3 amino acids: CASKGDTDYEQYF. The CDR3 DNA follows: TGTGCCAGCAAGGGGGACACTGACTACGAGCAGTACTTC.

The table lists this clone with a count of one. This rearrangement joins TRBV29-1 to TRBJ2-5, with D possibly matching TRBD1 (7 bases). This CDR3 spans 14 amino acids. Germline V CDR1 and CDR2: SQVTM, ANQGSEA. The V gene lost 7 bases and the J gene lost 5 bases, with 20 bases spanning the gap. CDR3 residues: CSAQQGGGRETQYF. The CDR3 coding sequence is TGCAGCGCGCAACAAGGAGGGGGCCGGGAGACCCAGTACTTC.

This chain connects TRBV5-1 to TRBJ2-5, with 10 bases that match TRBD2. The CDR3 consists of 16 residues. Trimming at V came to 0 bases and at J to 5 bases, leaving 7 bases not matched to a gene. CDR1 SGHRS and CDR2 YFSETQ come from the germline V gene. The DNA for the CDR3 is TGCGCCAGCAGCTTGGCCGCTAGCGGGGGATCGGAGACCCAGTACTTC. Translation: CASSLAASGGSETQYF.

The rearrangement joins TRBV2 to TRBJ2-3; TRBD2 matches at 16 bases. Germline V CDR1 and CDR2: SNHLY, FYNNEI. V dropped 5 bases and J dropped 0; count of bases not matched to a gene: 8. The CDR3 is 19 residues long. The CDR3 coding sequence is TGTGCCAGCAGTAACCTCGGGACTAGCGGGAGGGCTAGCACAGATACGCAGTATTTT. This translates into CASSNLGTSGRASTDTQYF. Complete variable domain (other parts from reference TRBV2 and TRBJ2-3): EPEVTQTPSHQVTQMGQEVILRCVPISNHLYFYWYRQILGQKVEFLVSFYNNEISEKSEIFDDQFSVERPDGSNFTLKIRSTKLEDSAMYFCASSNLGTSGRASTDTQYFGPGTRLTVL.

This chain uses TRBV5-6 with TRBJ2-7; 7 bases line up with TRBD2. V lost 0 bases to trimming and J lost 6 bases; unmatched junction nucleotides: 9. This CDR3 is built from 15 residues. CDR1 is SGHDT and CDR2 is YYEEEE in the germline V gene. As DNA, the CDR3 is TGTGCCAGCAGCTTGGTAGCTAGCGGTGGTGGCGAGCAGTACTTC. It translates to CASSLVASGGGEQYF.

The chain uses TRBV19 and TRBJ2-7, with TRBD1 identical over 7 bases. V gave up 5 bases and J gave up 5 bases; unmatched junction bases: 15. The CDR3 runs to 16 residues. The germline V gene encodes CDR1 LNHDA and CDR2 SQIVND (reference sequence). The CDR3 DNA reads as TGTGCCAGTAGTGTGATTCTCGCGACAGGGTCCCACGAGCAGTACTTC. Protein product: CASSVILATGSHEQYF.

This chain joins TRBV19 and TRBJ1-1; TRBD1 matches 8 bases. The CDR3 runs 13 residues. V shed 7 bases, J shed 6 bases, and the junction held 7 bases outside the gene matches. Germline loops: CDR1 LNHDA, CDR2 SQIVND (reference sequence). The CDR3 nucleotides read TGTGCCAGTACCGTGGACAGGGAAGCTGAAGCTTTCTTT. Its protein product is CASTVDREAEAFF.

V is TRBV25-1 and J is TRBJ2-5, with TRBD2 matching 8 bases. Germline trimming cut 1 base from V and 1 base from J; bases unmatched to any gene: 8. The CDR3 spans 17 residues. Per germline, CDR1 MGHDK and CDR2 SYGVNS. The DNA for the CDR3 is TGTGCCAGCAGTGAATGGCGTAGCGGGGATTCCCAAGAGACCCAGTACTTC. Amino acids: CASSEWRSGDSQETQYF. Together with reference TRBV25-1 and TRBJ2-5, the CDR3 gives the full variable domain: EADIYQTPRYLVIGTGKKITLECSQTMGHDKMYWYQQDPGMELHLIHYSYGVNSTEKGDLSSESTVSRIRTEHFPLTLESARPSHTSQYLCASSEWRSGDSQETQYFGPGTRLLVL.

V and J are TRBV28 and TRBJ1-5; 11 positions agree with TRBD1. This CDR3 spans 17 amino acids. V dropped 7 bases and J dropped 0; count of bases not matched to a gene: 8. Per the germline V gene, CDR1 is MDHEN and CDR2 is SYDVKM. CDR3 nucleotide sequence: TGTGCCAGCAAGGGACAGGGGGTATCGTTTAGCAATCAGCCCCAGCATTTT. Translating gives CASKGQGVSFSNQPQHF. Based on the CDR3 plus reference TRBV28 and TRBJ1-5, the full variable domain is DVKVTQSSRYLVKRTGEKVFLECVQDMDHENMFWYRQDPGLGLRLIYFSYDVKMKEKGDIPEGYSVSREKKERFSLILESASTNQTSMYLCASKGQGVSFSNQPQHFGDGTRLSIL.

In regard to this clone: One end of the junction does not line up with germline, which may come from a read error. The chain uses TRBV6-2 or TRBV6-3 and TRBJ2-5, with TRBD1 identical over 8 bases. This CDR3 has 16 amino acids. Germline V CDR1 and CDR2: MNHEY, SVGEGT. The CDR3 coding sequence is TGTGCCAGCAGTGACTCGGACAGGGTATGGTCAGAGACCCAGTACTTC. Protein: CASSDSDRVWSETQYF.